This entry is about one T cell receptor beta chain. Its recognized antigen is unknown. No quality values exist for individual bases; no much larger clone is one base distant. The CDR3 starts with the cysteine, ends with the phenylalanine, and has 13 residues. CDR3 DNA only is kept here, 39 bases in frame from base 1. Reading the germline V gene gives CDR1 SGHDT and CDR2 YYEEEE. The V and J ends are trimmed by 4 bases and 1 base, leaving 8 bases between them. The sample originates from a study of OX40 agonist ivuxolimab in advanced cancers. In the study overall: The costimulatory receptor OX40 (CD134) was targeted by ivuxolimab, a fully human IgG2 agonistic monoclonal antibody. Partial responses occurred in three dose-escalation patients, of whom one had hepatocellular carcinoma and two had cutaneous melanoma. Of the roughly 52 dose-escalation patients, hepatocellular carcinoma was present in about 20, melanoma in around 15, renal cell carcinoma in 9 and head and neck cancer in 9. The point of sequencing TCRbeta in the periphery was to test whether ivuxolimab changed TCR sequence diversity and drove clonal T-cell expansion. The dose-escalation cohort was roughly 80% male with a mean age of about 60 years, ranging from roughly 20 to 85. Intravenous ivuxolimab was administered to patients every 2 weeks at six dose levels: 0.01, 0.1, 0.3, 1.5, 3 and 10 mg/kg. Prior anti-PD-1, anti-PD-L1 or anti-CTLA-4 therapy was permitted, and checkpoint inhibitors had been received by about 44% of dose-escalation patients. The paper covers the monotherapy dose-escalation part of the phase I ivuxolimab trial, which included N of about 50 patients.

Genomic DNA was extracted from sorted cells for sequencing of the TCRbeta CDR3 region. The immunoSEQ Assay was used to sequence the TCRbeta CDR3 regions. The immuneACCESS repertoire file appears here via TCRdb, limited to in-frame rearrangements. These files lack a portion of the clones; in checked studies, under half of the deficit traces to unresolved V genes, and the cause of the others is not known. Counted in this sample were some 46,000 clones; over 75% of them appeared once. The leading ten clones occupy 18% of the sample. Points the paper makes about the study in general: After ivuxolimab, expanded clones were on average more numerous among CD8+ T cells than among CD4+ T cells. Antigen specificity was not determined for the clonally expanded peripheral T cells. At doses from 0.1 to 3.0 mg/kg, clonal expansion was seen in both CD4+ and CD8+ blood T cells between baseline and week 6. In the 0.1-3.0 mg/kg groups, partial responders had among the lowest normalized peripheral clonal expansion, particularly in CD8+ T cells. Low levels of normalized T-cell clonal expansion were also seen in some patients who did not respond.

The trial excluded patients who had a history of autoimmune disease or who were on systemic immunosuppression. Peripheral blood for TCR sequencing was collected from all dose cohorts at baseline, on cycle 4 day 1, and on cycle 7 day 1. The samples were drawn from a first-in-human, open-label, multicenter phase I dose-escalation trial of ivuxolimab. Adults with locally advanced or metastatic melanoma, renal cell, hepatocellular, or head and neck squamous cell carcinoma were enrolled in the trial. Before TCR sequencing, CD4+ T cells and CD8+ T cells from peripheral blood were sorted into separate populations.

This chain joins TRBV5-6 to TRBJ1-2, with no confidently assigned D gene. This material consisted of CD4+ or CD8+ T cells sorted from blood, taken in a trial of the OX40 agonist ivuxolimab. This receptor was taken from an adult with an advanced solid tumor such as melanoma, head and neck, liver or kidney cancer. The nucleotides are TGTGCCAGCAGCACGGAGGGTAACTATGGCTACACCTTC. This sequence encodes CASSTEGNYGYTF. When the CDR3 is completed using the reference TRBV5-6 and TRBJ1-2 genes on either side, the full variable domain is DAGVTQSPTHLIKTRGQQVTLRCSPKSGHDTVSWYQQALGQGPQFIFQYYEEEERQRGNFPDRFSGHQFPNYSSELNVNALLLGDSALYLCASSTEGNYGYTFGSGTRLTVV.